These 18 T cell receptor beta chains came from one sample sequenced in a study of blood T cell repertoires in COVID-19. This table comes from immunoSEQ multiplex PCR, and its TCRdb copy is limited to in-frame clones, with some not included. This table holds some 150,000 clones, 80% to 90% found once. The sample comprised peripheral blood. The receptor source for this set is a woman in her sixties or seventies with COVID-19, enrolled during active disease.

The chain recombines TRBV4-3 with TRBJ1-2, with D possibly matching TRBD1 (6 bases). Germline V gene lookup returns CDR1 LGHNA and CDR2 YSLEER. CDR3 size: 14 residues. Trimming pared 0 bases from V and 4 bases from J, leaving 9 bases between. CDR3 in DNA: TGCGCCAGCAGCCAAGACACAGGGAGCTATGGCTACACCTTC. Translating gives CASSQDTGSYGYTF.

V usage is TRBV5-4 and J usage is TRBJ1-1, with D perhaps TRBD1 (6 bases). The germline CDR1 and CDR2 sequences are SGHNT and YYREEE (reference sequence). Trimming took 3 bases from V and 1 from J, leaving 19 bases between them. The CDR3 totals 17 residues. The CDR3 DNA reads TGTGCCAGCAGCTCGTCTTCAAGGGCAGGGGCGAACACTGAAGCTTTCTTT. It specifies CASSSSSRAGANTEAFF.

This clone was detected once. V and J are TRBV6-2 or TRBV6-3 and TRBJ1-4, with 7 bases aligning to TRBD1. The CDR3 is 19 residues long. Losses at the gene ends were 2 bases for V and 0 bases for J; bases not matched to a gene: 12. Looked up from germline, CDR1 is MNHEY and CDR2 is SVGEGT. CDR3 residues: CASSYDLGTDPATNEKLFF. The CDR3 DNA sequence: TGTGCCAGCAGTTACGACCTTGGGACAGACCCTGCAACTAATGAAAAACTGTTTTTT.

CDR3 bases: TGTGCCAGCAGTAGGGGACAGGGGTCAACCGGGGAGCTGTTTTTT. This gives the protein CASSRGQGSTGELFF. J is TRBJ2-2 and V is TRBV2; TRBD1 agrees at 10 bases. Germline CDR1 and CDR2: SNHLY and FYNNEI. V gave up 5 bases and J gave up 5 bases; unmatched junction bases: 5. This CDR3 is 15 amino acids long.

The sample holds one count of this clone. V and J are TRBV11-1 and TRBJ1-6; 12 bases are shared with TRBD1. The V gene end was trimmed by 1 base and the J gene end by 10 bases; junction bases not matched to a gene: 5. CDR1 and CDR2 from the germline V gene are SGHAT and FQDESV (reference sequence). The CDR3 has 16 residues. For the CDR3, the DNA is TGTGCCAGCAGCTTAGGTACCGGGACAGGGGGCTCACCCCTCCACTTT. Its protein product is CASSLGTGTGGSPLHF.

The chain has TRBV4-2 and TRBJ2-5; no firm D call. Trimming left V 0 bases short and J 5 bases short, with 10 bases between. Germline lookup yields CDR1 LGHNA and CDR2 YNFKEQ. This CDR3 spans 14 amino acids. CDR3 loop: CASSQDSPSETQYF. The CDR3 DNA follows: TGTGCCAGCAGCCAAGATAGCCCCTCGGAGACCCAGTACTTC.

This chain joins TRBV7-9 and TRBJ2-1; 8 positions agree with TRBD1. V was pared by 6 bases and J by 6 bases, with 4 bases of the junction left unmatched. The CDR3 covers 13 residues. Germline lookup yields CDR1 SEHNR and CDR2 FQNEAQ (reference sequence). CDR3 DNA sequence: TGTGCCAGCAGTTTCACAGGGGGCAATGAGCAGTTCTTC. This encodes CASSFTGGNEQFF. Together with reference TRBV7-9 and TRBJ2-1, the CDR3 gives the full variable domain: DTGVSQNPRHKITKRGQNVTFRCDPISEHNRLYWYRQTLGQGPEFLTYFQNEAQLEKSRLLSDRFSAERPKGSFSTLEIQRTEQGDSAMYLCASSFTGGNEQFFGPGTRLTVL.

This clone was observed a few times. This chain connects TRBV11-2 to TRBJ1-6; D is unclear. The CDR3 has 13 amino acids. CDR1 SGHAT and CDR2 FQNNGV come from the germline V gene. The germline V and J ends were trimmed by 5 bases and 8 bases, with 10 bases remaining between them. CDR3 DNA: TGTGCCAGCAGCCGAGTCCGGGATTCACCCCTCCACTTT. Protein sequence: CASSRVRDSPLHF.

This clone was observed a handful of times. The chain combines TRBV6-1 with TRBJ2-7, with D perhaps TRBD1 (5 bases). V was trimmed by 2 bases and J by 0 bases, leaving 14 bases between them. The CDR3 covers 16 residues. Germline CDR1 MNHNS, CDR2 SASEGT. CDR3 protein: CASSEFSQGASYEQYF. The DNA for the CDR3 is TGTGCCAGCAGTGAATTTAGCCAAGGGGCCTCCTACGAGCAGTACTTC.

The rearrangement links TRBV4-1 to TRBJ1-2; the D gene is possibly TRBD1 (6 bases). This CDR3 has 14 residues. Trimming removed 0 bases at V and 13 bases at J, with 18 bases between. CDR1 MGHRA and CDR2 YSYEKL come from the germline V gene. The CDR3 nucleotides read TGCGCCAGCAGCCAAGATCTCACAGGGCCCCACGGCACCTTC. Its translation: CASSQDLTGPHGTF.

The V and J genes are TRBV29-1 and TRBJ2-6, with no clear D. Germline V gives CDR1 SQVTM, CDR2 ANQGSEA. Trimming left V 4 bases short and J 0 bases short, with 13 bases between. This CDR3 is built from 16 residues. Here the CDR3 DNA reads TGCAGCGTTGGTGAGTTTCGGAGCTCTGGGGCCAACGTCCTGACTTTC. Translated, it gives CSVGEFRSSGANVLTF. Based on the CDR3 plus reference TRBV29-1 and TRBJ2-6, the full variable domain is SAVISQKPSRDICQRGTSLTIQCQVDSQVTMMFWYRQQPGQSLTLIATANQGSEATYESGFVIDKFPISRPNLTFSTLTVSNMSPEDSSIYLCSVGEFRSSGANVLTFGAGSRLTVL.

The chain couples TRBV24-1 to TRBJ2-1; a weak D match, TRBD1 (7 bases). CDR1 and CDR2 from the germline V gene are KGHDR and SFDVKD. V was clipped by 0 bases and J by 9 bases, with 11 bases between them. This CDR3 contains 14 residues. CDR3 residues: CATSDLGRGVEQFF. The CDR3 region has the DNA TGTGCCACCAGTGATTTGGGCAGGGGGGTTGAGCAGTTCTTC.

The genes are TRBV5-1 and TRBJ1-1; D remains unclear. The CDR3 has 15 residues. In germline, CDR1 is SGHRS, CDR2 YFSETQ. The ends were cut back, 0 bases at V and 1 base at J, with 10 bases in the middle. The CDR3 sequence: CASSLVRQTNTEAFF. CDR3 coding DNA: TGCGCCAGCAGCTTGGTCAGGCAGACGAACACTGAAGCTTTCTTT. Looking up the rest from reference TRBV5-1 and TRBJ1-1 gives the full variable domain: KAGVTQTPRYLIKTRGQQVTLSCSPISGHRSVSWYQQTPGQGLQFLFEYFSETQRNKGNFPGRFSGRQFSNSRSEMNVSTLELGDSALYLCASSLVRQTNTEAFFGQGTRLTVV.

The chain has TRBV3-1 (or the pseudogene TRBV3-2) and TRBJ2-2, with TRBD2 matching over 14 bases. J was trimmed by 5 bases and V by 4 bases; bases with no gene match: 6. The CDR3 spans 17 residues. Looked up from germline, CDR1 is LGHDT and CDR2 is YNNKEL (reference sequence). The CDR3 DNA reads as TGTGCCAGCAGCCGCGGACTAGCGGGGGGCCCAACCGGGGAGCTGTTTTTT. This sequence encodes CASSRGLAGGPTGELFF.

J is TRBJ1-1 and V is TRBV10-3; TRBD1 is a possible D gene (6 bases). The V end was cut by 0 bases, the J end by 5 bases, with 16 bases between. The CDR3 extends over 16 amino acids. CDR1 is ENHRY, CDR2 SYGVKD, per germline. The CDR3 region has the DNA TGTGCCATCAGTGAGTCGACGTTACAGGGATGGACTGAAGCTTTCTTT. Translating it yields CAISESTLQGWTEAFF.

The genes are TRBV28 and TRBJ2-1; no firm D call. Deletions cut 2 bases from V and 6 bases from J, with 2 bases between. Looked up from germline, CDR1 is MDHEN and CDR2 is SYDVKM. CDR3 length: 11 residues. The CDR3 here is CASSLLNEQFF. The CDR3 DNA reads as TGTGCCAGCAGTTTACTCAATGAGCAGTTCTTC.

This clone was detected only once. The CDR3 nucleotides read TGTGCCAGCAGCTCCCGGGACAGGGGTTACAATGAGCAGTTCTTC. The encoded protein is CASSSRDRGYNEQFF. The V gene is TRBV7-2, the J gene TRBJ2-1; 10 bases match TRBD1. The CDR3 loop spans 15 amino acids. CDR1 and CDR2 from the germline V gene are SGHTA and FQGNSA. The J segment lost 4 bases and the V segment lost 4 bases, leaving 4 bases of the junction unmatched. Drawing the rest from reference TRBV7-2 and TRBJ2-1, the complete variable domain is GAGVSQSPSNKVTEKGKDVELRCDPISGHTALYWYRQSLGQGLEFLIYFQGNSAPDKSGLPSDRFSAERTGGSVSTLTIQRTQQEDSAVYLCASSSRDRGYNEQFFGPGTRLTVL.

This clone was seen once. This chain links TRBV5-4 with TRBJ1-2, with 9 bases that match TRBD1. Germline V gene sequence: CDR1 SGHNT, CDR2 YYREEE (reference sequence). Trimming at V came to 4 bases and at J to 5 bases, leaving 3 bases not matched to a gene. The CDR3 sequence is 13 residues long. The CDR3 reads CASSVTGGYGYTF. Written as DNA, the CDR3 is TGTGCCAGCAGCGTGACAGGGGGGTATGGCTACACCTTC.